This passage covers 6 T cell receptor beta chains from one sample sequenced in a study of a mutant IDH1 vaccine in newly diagnosed glioma. Regarding time point: baseline, week 1 (first vaccination visit). Treatment of the sample: pre-vaccination baseline after standard-of-care therapy. Measured with immunoSEQ multiplex PCR; TCRdb has only the in-frame clones, and not every one. The table includes about 98,000 clones, over 85% detected once. The starting material was PBMCs, obtained from a glioma patient treated with radiotherapy, temozolomide or both. The receptors here all came from a woman in her fifties or sixties with glioma.

The chain has TRBV9 and TRBJ2-1; D tentatively reads TRBD1 or TRBD2 (6 bases each). Per the germline V gene, CDR1 is SGDLS and CDR2 is YYNGEE. The germline V and J ends were trimmed by 0 bases and 1 base, with 14 bases remaining between them. The CDR3 has 17 amino acids. CDR3 coding DNA: TGTGCCAGCAGCGTAGTGGGGGGACATCGGTCCTACAATGAGCAGTTCTTC. This encodes CASSVVGGHRSYNEQFF. The variable domain in full, with the rest retrieved from reference TRBV9 and TRBJ2-1, is DSGVTQTPKHLITATGQRVTLRCSPRSGDLSVYWYQQSLDQGLQFLIQYYNGEERAKGNILERFSAQQFPDLHSELNLSSLELGDSALYFCASSVVGGHRSYNEQFFGPGTRLTVL.

The V gene is TRBV4-2, the J gene TRBJ2-7, with 14 nucleotides matching TRBD2. With 1 base clipped from V and 6 bases from J, the junction kept 11 bases outside the gene matches. In germline, CDR1 is LGHNA, CDR2 YNFKEQ. The CDR3 has 18 amino acids. CDR3 residues: CASSQARGGTSGGREQYF. The CDR3 nucleotides read TGTGCCAGCAGCCAAGCCCGAGGAGGGACTAGCGGGGGTCGCGAGCAGTACTTC.

The chain uses TRBV10-3 and TRBJ2-3; 9 bases align to TRBD2. The germline V gene has CDR1 ENHRY and CDR2 SYGVKD. This CDR3 has 15 amino acids. The V gene end was trimmed by 3 bases and the J gene end by 2 bases; junction bases not matched to a gene: 3. CDR3 DNA: TGTGCCATCAGTGATAAGCGGGAGGCCACAGATACGCAGTATTTT. Its protein product is CAISDKREATDTQYF.

This chain links TRBV7-2 with TRBJ2-6; 8 nucleotides line up with TRBD1. V dropped 5 bases and J dropped 0; count of bases not matched to a gene: 12. The CDR3 is 19 amino acids. CDR1 and CDR2 (germline): SGHTA, FQGNSA. Here the CDR3 reads CASSRRDRIMSSGANVLTF. For the CDR3, the DNA is TGTGCCAGCAGCAGACGGGACAGGATAATGAGCTCTGGGGCCAACGTCCTGACTTTC.

The chain links TRBV5-5 to TRBJ1-1, with unresolved D. The germline gives CDR1 SGHKS, CDR2 YYEKEE (reference sequence). Trimming took off 3 bases at V and 10 bases at J, with 19 bases between the two ends. The CDR3 consists of 14 residues. This CDR3 reads CASSSITEAGRAFF. CDR3 nucleotides: TGTGCCAGCAGCTCGATAACAGAGGCGGGGAGAGCTTTCTTT.

This rearrangement joins TRBV5-1 to TRBJ2-1; 11 bases agree with TRBD2. V was clipped by 2 bases and J by 5 bases; unmatched bases: 6. CDR3 length: 16 amino acids. Germline CDR1 reads SGHRS; CDR2 reads YFSETQ. The CDR3 nucleotides read TGCGCCAGCAGCTTTATCAAGACTAGCGGGAACAATGAGCAGTTCTTC. It translates to CASSFIKTSGNNEQFF.